The 28 T cell receptor beta chains listed next were all sequenced from one sample in a study of T cell responses to AZD1222 COVID-19 vaccine. Sequencing was performed with immunoSEQ multiplex PCR; in TCRdb, only in-frame clones are kept and a portion is missing. The sample yields about 110,000 clones, approximately 89% seen once. This sample comprised peripheral blood, obtained on day 0 of MenACWY control vaccination. The receptors come from an adult in good health.

This chain uses TRBV6-2 or TRBV6-3 with TRBJ1-6, with no clear D. Trimming shortened V by 0 bases and J by 1 base, and 7 bases separated the two germline ends. In germline, CDR1 is MNHEY, CDR2 SVGEGT. CDR3 length: 16 amino acids. DNA for the CDR3: TGTGCCAGCAGTTACTCAGACGGATCCTATAATTCACCCCTCCACTTT. Amino acid sequence: CASSYSDGSYNSPLHF.

J is TRBJ2-3 and V is TRBV29-1; unclear D gene. The V end was cut by 4 bases, the J end by 1 base, with 9 bases between. From germline, CDR1 is SQVTM and CDR2 ANQGSEA. The CDR3 consists of 13 residues. The CDR3 spells CSVANSGTDTQYF. CDR3 bases: TGCAGCGTTGCCAACTCAGGCACAGATACGCAGTATTTT.

The chain joins TRBV7-2 to TRBJ2-6, with 8 bases lining up with TRBD1. After removal of 5 bases from V and 1 base from J, the junction contained 7 bases not matched to a gene. The CDR3 is made up of 17 amino acids. In germline, CDR1 is SGHTA, CDR2 FQGNSA. As DNA, the CDR3 is TGTGCCAGCAGCCCGGGACAGGCGAGGTCTGGGGCCAACGTCCTGACTTTC. It is translated as CASSPGQARSGANVLTF.

The chain employs TRBV6-5 and TRBJ1-3; the D gene is possibly TRBD1 (5 bases). The CDR3 is 15 residues long. Deletions cut 7 bases from V and 0 bases from J, with 13 bases between. Germline V CDR1 and CDR2: MNHEY, SVGAGI. The CDR3, as DNA: TGTGCCAGCATACCGACAGTCAGCTCTGGAAACACCATATATTTT. Its translation is CASIPTVSSGNTIYF.

A single count supports this clone. The CDR3 region is CAISDGTSYEQYF. In nucleotides, the CDR3 is TGTGCCATCAGTGACGGGACATCCTACGAGCAGTACTTC. The V and J genes are TRBV10-3 and TRBJ2-7; possibly TRBD1 for D (6 bases). The CDR3 has 13 amino acids. Trimming removed 3 bases from V and 1 base from J, with 7 bases in between. The germline V gene encodes CDR1 ENHRY and CDR2 SYGVKD.

The CDR3 DNA sequence: TGCAGCGCCAACTTCGGGACAGGGGTCGGCGAGCAGTACTTC. This translates into CSANFGTGVGEQYF. This sequence joins TRBV29-1 and TRBJ2-7; 10 positions agree with TRBD1. Germline V lookup: CDR1 SQVTM, CDR2 ANQGSEA. This CDR3 has 14 residues. J gave up 6 bases and V 7 bases, and 12 bases lay outside the gene matches.

J is TRBJ2-3 and V is TRBV7-4, with no clear D. CDR3 length: 14 amino acids. CDR1 is SGHVT, CDR2 SQSDAQ, per germline. V was pared by 1 base and J by 3 bases, with 8 bases between. CDR3 nucleotide sequence: TGTGCCAGCAGCTTAGTGGCGGAGACAGATACGCAGTATTTT. Translated: CASSLVAETDTQYF.

The chain employs TRBV7-2 and TRBJ2-2; D is possibly TRBD2 (6 bases). V dropped 5 bases and J dropped 1 base, with 11 bases sitting between them. In germline, CDR1 is SGHTA, CDR2 FQGNSA. CDR3 length: 15 amino acids. DNA of the CDR3: TGTGCCAGCAGCCGGAACGGGGGGAACACCGGGGAGCTGTTTTTT. It translates to CASSRNGGNTGELFF.

This clone was recorded a few times. The V call is TRBV13, the J call TRBJ1-4; 9 positions agree with TRBD1. This CDR3 has 13 residues. Trimming removed 4 bases from V and 8 bases from J; junction bases left unmatched: 2. CDR1 PRHDT and CDR2 FYEKMQ come from the germline V gene (reference sequence). The CDR3 protein is CASSWGQGEKLFF. For the CDR3, the DNA is TGTGCCAGCAGCTGGGGACAGGGAGAAAAACTGTTTTTT.

This chain connects TRBV7-9 to TRBJ1-2; D might be TRBD1 (6 bases). Germline CDR1 reads SEHNR; CDR2 reads FQNEAQ (reference sequence). There are 14 residues in the CDR3. V lost 5 bases and J lost 6, with 16 bases in between. In nucleotides, the CDR3 is TGTGCCAGCAGCCTATATAGGGGGGAAGATGGCTACACCTTC. It specifies CASSLYRGEDGYTF. Using reference TRBV7-9 and TRBJ1-2 for the parts outside the CDR3, the full variable domain is DTGVSQNPRHKITKRGQNVTFRCDPISEHNRLYWYRQTLGQGPEFLTYFQNEAQLEKSRLLSDRFSAERPKGSFSTLEIQRTEQGDSAMYLCASSLYRGEDGYTFGSGTRLTVV.

In nucleotides, the CDR3 is TGCGCCAGCAGCCAGGGACCTAGGGGGAGGGAGAGGGATGGCTACACCTTC. This translates into CASSQGPRGRERDGYTF. The V gene is TRBV4-1, the J gene TRBJ1-2, with D maybe TRBD1 (6 bases). Germline CDR1 and CDR2: MGHRA and YSYEKL. Trimming took 3 bases from V and 6 from J, leaving 23 bases between them. The CDR3 covers 17 residues.

The chain links TRBV27 to TRBJ1-6, with 7 bases matching TRBD1. Trimming cost V 6 bases and J 10 bases; bases outside gene matches: 27. The CDR3 contains 20 residues. The germline gives CDR1 MNHEY, CDR2 SMNVEV (reference sequence). In DNA form, the CDR3 reads TGTGCCAGCAGGGGAAGGGCCGGGACAGCGAAAGGCCCCAACGCCTCACCCCTCCACTTT. Translated: CASRGRAGTAKGPNASPLHF.

This clone turned up a few times. The V gene is TRBV28, the J gene TRBJ1-3; no clear D gene. The CDR3 length is 15 residues. CDR1 is MDHEN, CDR2 SYDVKM, per germline. Trimming removed 7 bases at V and 0 bases at J, with 13 bases between. CDR3 sequence: CASIVAWGSGNTIYF. The CDR3 coding sequence is TGTGCCAGCATCGTGGCCTGGGGCTCTGGAAACACCATATATTTT.

The rearrangement joins TRBV18 to TRBJ1-4, with D perhaps TRBD1 (6 bases). Trimming shortened V by 2 bases and J by 7 bases, and 11 bases separated the two germline ends. CDR1 is KGHSH and CDR2 is LQKENI in the germline V gene. This CDR3 is 14 amino acids long. The CDR3 is CASSPGQGSEKLFF. The CDR3, as DNA: TGTGCCAGCTCACCAGGGCAGGGGAGTGAAAAACTGTTTTTT.

V and J are TRBV6-5 and TRBJ1-5; 11 nucleotides match TRBD1. The germline CDR1 and CDR2 sequences are MNHEY and SVGAGI. The CDR3 is 12 residues long. V shed 8 bases, J shed 7 bases, and the junction held 1 base outside the gene matches. Here the CDR3 DNA reads TGTGCCAGCGGGGACAGGGGGCAGCCCCAGCATTTT. Translating it yields CASGDRGQPQHF.

V usage is TRBV29-1 and J usage is TRBJ1-4; no firm D call. This CDR3 spans 13 amino acids. Germline V lookup: CDR1 SQVTM, CDR2 ANQGSEA. The ends were cut back, 7 bases at V and 13 bases at J, with 22 bases in the middle. The CDR3 is CSATGGGWTRLFF. Written as DNA, the CDR3 is TGCAGCGCCACGGGCGGCGGATGGACCAGACTGTTTTTT.

The chain recombines TRBV4-1 with TRBJ2-7; D is ambiguous. Looked up from germline, CDR1 is MGHRA and CDR2 is YSYEKL. The length of the CDR3 is 13 residues. Trimming removed 1 base at V and 2 bases at J, with 6 bases between. Here the CDR3 reads CASSQGVTYEQYF. CDR3 coding DNA: TGCGCCAGCAGCCAAGGGGTTACCTACGAGCAGTACTTC.

V usage is TRBV7-2 and J usage is TRBJ2-7, with D possibly TRBD1 on 6 matching bases. Trimming took off 5 bases at V and 4 bases at J, with 18 bases between the two ends. Germline CDR1 and CDR2: SGHTA and FQGNSA. This CDR3 comprises 15 residues. The CDR3 loop is CASSPRAARGYEQYF. CDR3 DNA sequence: TGTGCCAGCAGCCCGCGGGCCGCAAGGGGGTACGAGCAGTACTTC.

This chain links TRBV6-1 with TRBJ1-6; 8 bases fit TRBD1. CDR1 and CDR2 from the germline V gene are MNHNS and SASEGT. J was trimmed by 10 bases and V by 2 bases; bases with no gene match: 7. The CDR3 is made up of 15 amino acids. This CDR3 reads CASSENRDRYSPLHF. In DNA form, the CDR3 reads TGTGCCAGCAGTGAAAACCGGGACAGGTACTCACCCCTCCACTTT.

Here the CDR3 reads CASRFGQGYTEAFF. The CDR3 coding sequence is TGCGCCAGCAGATTCGGACAGGGGTACACTGAAGCTTTCTTT. The V gene is TRBV5-1, the J gene TRBJ1-1; 9 bases line up with TRBD1. CDR1 and CDR2 (germline): SGHRS, YFSETQ. Losses at the gene ends were 5 bases for V and 3 bases for J; bases not matched to a gene: 5. The CDR3 has 14 residues.

CDR3 nucleotide sequence: TGTGCCAGCAGCTTACTCGGGACAGGGGTAACTGAAGCTTTCTTT. Amino acid sequence: CASSLLGTGVTEAFF. This sequence joins TRBV7-8 and TRBJ1-1, with 10 bases identical to TRBD1. The ends lost 2 bases at V and 5 bases at J; junction bases unmatched: 5. The germline CDR1 and CDR2 sequences are SGHVS and FQNEAQ. The CDR3 covers 15 residues.

In this sample, this clone turned up once. V usage is TRBV2 and J usage is TRBJ2-7, with D hard to call. Looked up from germline, CDR1 is SNHLY and CDR2 is FYNNEI. V lost 2 bases and J lost 5, with 7 bases in between. This CDR3 spans 12 amino acids. CDR3 region: CASSELGHEQYF. CDR3 DNA: TGTGCCAGCAGTGAACTTGGGCACGAGCAGTACTTC.

The rearrangement links TRBV5-6 to TRBJ2-7; tentative D call: TRBD1 (6 bases). Germline V gives CDR1 SGHDT, CDR2 YYEEEE. This CDR3 has 14 amino acids. Trimming removed 2 bases from V and 3 bases from J, with 12 bases in between. The CDR3 DNA follows: TGTGCCAGCAGCTTCAAACAGGGTTTCTACGAGCAGTACTTC. This translates into CASSFKQGFYEQYF.

The chain links TRBV7-9 to TRBJ1-2, with 8 bases matching TRBD1. Unmatched junction bases numbered 9, after V lost 5 bases and J lost 4 bases. The germline V gene has CDR1 SEHNR and CDR2 FQNEAQ (reference sequence). This CDR3 spans 15 amino acids. The CDR3 bases are TGTGCCAGCAGCCTCAGGACAGGGTCAGGCTATGGCTACACCTTC. Translating it yields CASSLRTGSGYGYTF.

This clone showed up just once. The rearrangement links TRBV5-1 to TRBJ1-5; D call uncertain. The CDR3 is made up of 17 amino acids. Trimming removed 0 bases at V and 3 bases at J, with 16 bases between. Germline V gene sequence: CDR1 SGHRS, CDR2 YFSETQ. The CDR3 sequence is CASSLVSRFLPNQPQHF. CDR3 DNA sequence: TGCGCCAGCAGCTTGGTTTCCAGGTTCTTACCCAATCAGCCCCAGCATTTT.

The rearrangement uses TRBV9 and TRBJ2-1, with D perhaps assigned TRBD1 or TRBD2 (5 bases each). CDR1 is SGDLS and CDR2 is YYNGEE in the germline V gene. This CDR3 has 15 amino acids. Trimming stripped 3 bases from V and 4 bases from J, with 14 bases between. The CDR3 sequence: CASSGEGRQYNEQFF. The CDR3 nucleotides are TGTGCCAGCAGCGGAGAGGGACGGCAGTACAATGAGCAGTTCTTC.

V is TRBV25-1 and J is TRBJ1-4; D gene unclear. The germline gives CDR1 MGHDK, CDR2 SYGVNS. The length of the CDR3 is 14 residues. V was pared by 5 bases and J by 5 bases, with 12 bases between. In DNA, the CDR3 is TGTGCCAGCAGTTTGGCCAAGGGCAATGAAAAACTGTTTTTT. Its translation is CASSLAKGNEKLFF.

The V call is TRBV3-1 (or the pseudogene TRBV3-2), the J call TRBJ2-1, with D perhaps given as TRBD1 or TRBD2 (6 bases each). Trimming stripped 4 bases from V and 0 bases from J, with 16 bases between. Germline CDR1 and CDR2: LGHDT and YNNKEL (reference sequence). CDR3 length equals 17 residues. CDR3 sequence (DNA): TGTGCCAGCAGCCCTCGGGGGCCTCCAAGCTCCTACAATGAGCAGTTCTTC. Translating it yields CASSPRGPPSSYNEQFF.